The 15 T cell receptor beta chains below all came from one sample that was sequenced in a study of control samples from healthy donors and cancer patients. The method was immunoSEQ multiplex PCR; TCRdb's version includes in-frame clones alone and lacks a portion of them. The sample includes 190,000 or so clones, over 80% of them seen just once. Input material: blood. The origin of the receptors is a man younger than 35 in good health.

V and J are TRBV7-9 and TRBJ1-2; D remains ambiguous. The V gene's germline CDR1 is SEHNR and CDR2 FQNEAQ (reference sequence). V dropped 2 bases and J dropped 6 bases, with 10 bases sitting between them. This CDR3 comprises 13 residues. CDR3 nucleotides: TGTGCCAGCAGCTTACAGGCCGGGGATGGCTACACCTTC. Its protein is CASSLQAGDGYTF.

V gene TRBV5-1 combines with J gene TRBJ2-7; D assignment may be TRBD1 or TRBD2 (5 bases each). This CDR3 has 16 residues. Germline CDR1 SGHRS, CDR2 YFSETQ. Trimming cost V 3 bases and J 0 bases, with 16 bases left between them. As DNA, the CDR3 is TGCGCCAGCAGCTCGAGGTCCGGGGCTTTCTCCTACGAGCAGTACTTC. This sequence encodes CASSSRSGAFSYEQYF.

The V call is TRBV9, the J call TRBJ2-3; D is uncertain. The CDR3 loop spans 12 amino acids. Trimming left V 2 bases short and J 6 bases short, with 7 bases between. Per the germline V gene, CDR1 is SGDLS and CDR2 is YYNGEE. CDR3 region: CASSVGEDTQYF. The CDR3 nucleotides are TGTGCCAGCAGCGTTGGTGAGGATACGCAGTATTTT.

This clone was observed once. This chain joins TRBV28 and TRBJ1-5, with no clear D. Germline V CDR1 and CDR2: MDHEN, SYDVKM. CDR3 length: 12 residues. Trimming shortened V by 9 bases and J by 7 bases, and 13 bases separated the two germline ends. Here the CDR3 reads CASLRRAQPQHF. The CDR3 nucleotides read TGTGCCAGTCTGAGGAGGGCCCAGCCCCAGCATTTT.

The chain recombines TRBV7-3 with TRBJ2-3, with no clear D. Trimming shortened V by 5 bases and J by 0 bases, and 9 bases separated the two germline ends. This CDR3 has 14 amino acids. Germline loops: CDR1 SGHTA, CDR2 FQGTGA. The CDR3 bases are TGTGCCAGCAGCGTCAGCTCTAGCACAGATACGCAGTATTTT. Translating gives CASSVSSSTDTQYF. The complete variable domain, with remaining parts taken from reference TRBV7-3 and TRBJ2-3, reads GAGVSQTPSNKVTEKGKYVELRCDPISGHTALYWYRQSLGQGPEFLIYFQGTGAADDSGLPNDRFFAVRPEGSVSTLKIQRTERGDSAVYLCASSVSSSTDTQYFGPGTRLTVL.

V and J are TRBV19 and TRBJ2-4; tentatively, D is TRBD1 (5 bases). The germline gives CDR1 LNHDA, CDR2 SQIVND (reference sequence). With 5 bases removed from V and 0 bases from J, the gap between germline ends came to 8 bases. The CDR3 is 14 residues long. The CDR3 DNA is TGTGCCAGTAGTCCGACAGTAGCCAAAAACATTCAGTACTTC. Amino acids: CASSPTVAKNIQYF.

This chain uses TRBV6-2 or TRBV6-3 with TRBJ1-1; unclear D gene. Looked up from germline, CDR1 is MNHEY and CDR2 is SVGEGT. The V and J ends lost 2 bases and 0 bases respectively, with 7 bases between them. The CDR3 is 14 residues long. The DNA of the CDR3 is TGTGCCAGCAGTTACGGGCTCCTGAACACTGAAGCTTTCTTT. Its protein product is CASSYGLLNTEAFF.

The chain has TRBV28 and TRBJ2-7; D gene uncertain. CDR1 and CDR2 (germline): MDHEN, SYDVKM. Trimming cost V 0 bases and J 0 bases, with 6 bases left between them. The CDR3 contains 14 residues. CDR3 residues: CASSLWANSYEQYF. DNA of the CDR3: TGTGCCAGCAGTTTATGGGCGAACTCCTACGAGCAGTACTTC.

The rearrangement links TRBV6-2 or TRBV6-3 to TRBJ1-5, with D unclear. V lost 4 bases and J lost 1, with 14 bases in between. CDR3 length: 16 amino acids. Germline V lookup: CDR1 MNHEY, CDR2 SVGEGT. The DNA for the CDR3 is TGTGCCAGCAGTTTCCGTACGGGATCCAGCAATCAGCCCCAGCATTTT. Protein product: CASSFRTGSSNQPQHF.

V gene TRBV6-2 or TRBV6-3 combines with J gene TRBJ1-2; the match to TRBD1 covers 7 bases. Germline CDR1 is MNHEY and CDR2 is SVGEGT. J was trimmed by 0 bases and V by 5 bases; bases with no gene match: 12. CDR3 size: 17 residues. The CDR3 DNA sequence: TGTGCCAGCAGTCAACCCGGGACAGACGCCACTAACTATGGCTACACCTTC. This gives the protein CASSQPGTDATNYGYTF.

The chain uses TRBV7-3 and TRBJ1-1, with unresolved D. V lost 5 bases and J lost 1, with 8 bases in between. This CDR3 region has 13 residues. Germline-derived CDR1 and CDR2 are SGHTA and FQGTGA. The CDR3 DNA reads TGTGCCAGCAGCCGCGCAGCGAACACTGAAGCTTTCTTT. Translated: CASSRAANTEAFF.

The chain employs TRBV19 and TRBJ1-2; 10 nucleotides line up with TRBD1. This CDR3 is built from 16 residues. The germline gives CDR1 LNHDA, CDR2 SQIVND (reference sequence). After removal of 2 bases from V and 1 base from J, the junction contained 4 bases not matched to a gene. CDR3 amino acids: CASSISGTGVNYGYTF. The CDR3, as DNA: TGTGCCAGTAGTATATCCGGGACAGGGGTTAACTATGGCTACACCTTC.

This clone was observed once. The rearrangement links TRBV6-5 to TRBJ2-7, with D uncertain. The V gene lost 6 bases and the J gene lost 0 bases, with 12 bases spanning the gap. This CDR3 comprises 14 residues. CDR1 is MNHEY, CDR2 SVGAGI, per germline. The DNA of the CDR3 is TGTGCCAGCAGGAACCTCCAGTCCTCCTACGAGCAGTACTTC. Translated, it gives CASRNLQSSYEQYF.

The J gene is TRBJ2-7, the V gene TRBV19, with D hard to call. Germline lookup yields CDR1 LNHDA and CDR2 SQIVND (reference sequence). The CDR3 length is 13 residues. The V and J ends lost 3 bases and 2 bases respectively, with 8 bases between them. The CDR3 bases are TGTGCCAGTAGTATTTCTGAAACCTACGAGCAGTACTTC. Protein sequence: CASSISETYEQYF.

The V call is TRBV7-2, the J call TRBJ2-7, with no clear D. The CDR3 is 15 amino acids. From germline, CDR1 is SGHTA and CDR2 FQGNSA. Trimming cost V 1 base and J 2 bases, with 12 bases left between them. This CDR3 reads CASSLGKGTPYEQYF. The CDR3 DNA reads as TGTGCCAGCAGCTTAGGAAAGGGAACTCCCTACGAGCAGTACTTC.